These T cell receptor beta chains were read from a single sample in a study of cytotoxic CD8 clonotypes in ibrutinib-treated CLL. TCRdb keeps only in-frame clones here, not all; method: immunoSEQ multiplex PCR. The data contain under 15,000 clones, roughly two thirds of them singletons. This specimen was PBMCs, taken before ibrutinib treatment. All receptors derive from a human donor with chronic lymphocytic leukemia. Both conserved end residues are part of each CDR3. D genes are given only for firm matches. Where a row states a size, it is once, few, many or the class of an expanded clone; other rows omit it.

v_call	clone_size	d_call	j_call	cdr3_length	cdr3_nt	cdr3_aa
TRBV19	-	-	TRBJ1-1	15	TGTGCCAGTAGCAAATTGGAGGCTAAGAACACTGAAGCTTTCTTT	CASSKLEAKNTEAFF
TRBV2	-	TRBD1	TRBJ2-7	14	TGTGCCAGCATTGGGACAGGGGTCGGTTACGAGCAGTACTTC	CASIGTGVGYEQYF
TRBV7-6	-	-	TRBJ2-5	15	TGTGCCAGCAGCCTAAAAGCAGACAGGCAAGAGACCCAGTACTTC	CASSLKADRQETQYF
TRBV6-6	few	TRBD1	TRBJ1-2	13	TGTGCCAGCAGCTCGGGACAGGATTATGGCTACACCTTC	CASSSGQDYGYTF
TRBV15	once	TRBD1	TRBJ2-7	16	TGTGCCACCAGCGCCGACTACCTGACAGGGCGCTACGAGCAGTACTTC	CATSADYLTGRYEQYF
TRBV25-1	-	-	TRBJ2-2	13	TGTGCCAGCAGTGAATTTGGGTCTAGCGAGCTGTTTTTT	CASSEFGSSELFF
TRBV9	-	-	TRBJ1-1	15	TGTGCCAGCAGCAATTACAGGGTGGGAGGCCCTGAAGCTTTCTTT	CASSNYRVGGPEAFF
TRBV5-6	-	TRBD1	TRBJ1-2	15	TGTGCCAGCAACCTCCGGGACAGGGATCACTATGGCTACACCTTC	CASNLRDRDHYGYTF
TRBV7-9	-	-	TRBJ1-1	11	TGTGCCAGCAGCTTGGGCGACGACGCTTTCTTT	CASSLGDDAFF
TRBV7-9	once	TRBD1	TRBJ1-5	15	TGTGCCAGCAGCCAGGGGGGTGGGGGTAATCAGCCCCAGCATTTT	CASSQGGGGNQPQHF
TRBV11-2	few	TRBD1	TRBJ2-1	15	TGTGCCAGCAGCTTAGACTACAGGGGGTACAATGAGCAGTTCTTC	CASSLDYRGYNEQFF
TRBV27	few	-	TRBJ1-1	14	TGTGCCAGCAGTCATTCGTCCGTGAGCACTGAAGCTTTCTTT	CASSHSSVSTEAFF
TRBV5-6	once	-	TRBJ1-3	15	TGTGCCAGCAGCGAGGAGGTGAGCTCTGGAAACACCATATATTTT	CASSEEVSSGNTIYF
TRBV5-1	few	-	TRBJ1-1	13	TGCGCCAGCAGCGATGTTATGAACACTGAAGCTTTCTTT	CASSDVMNTEAFF